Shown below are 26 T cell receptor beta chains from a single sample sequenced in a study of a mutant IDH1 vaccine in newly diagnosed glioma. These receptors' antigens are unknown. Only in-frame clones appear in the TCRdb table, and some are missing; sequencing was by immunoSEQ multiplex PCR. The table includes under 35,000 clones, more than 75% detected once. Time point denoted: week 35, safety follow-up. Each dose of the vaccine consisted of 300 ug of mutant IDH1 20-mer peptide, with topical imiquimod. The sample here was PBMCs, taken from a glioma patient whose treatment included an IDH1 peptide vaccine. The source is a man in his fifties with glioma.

The DNA for the CDR3 is TGTGCCAGCAGCTTAGGAGGGGGGGAGTGGTACGAGCAGTACTTC. The encoded protein is CASSLGGGEWYEQYF. The chain is built from TRBV11-2 and TRBJ2-7; possible D gene TRBD2, 7 bases. Germline V lookup: CDR1 SGHAT, CDR2 FQNNGV. There are 15 residues in the CDR3. Trimming stripped 1 base from V and 4 bases from J, with 14 bases between.

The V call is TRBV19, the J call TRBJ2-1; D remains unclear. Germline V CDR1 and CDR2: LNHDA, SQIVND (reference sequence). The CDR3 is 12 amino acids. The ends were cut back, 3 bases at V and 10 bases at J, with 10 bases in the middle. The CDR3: CASSMGIGEQFF. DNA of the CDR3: TGTGCCAGTAGTATGGGAATTGGCGAGCAGTTCTTC. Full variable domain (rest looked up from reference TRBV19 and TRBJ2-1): DGGITQSPKYLFRKEGQNVTLSCEQNLNHDAMYWYRQDPGQGLRLIYYSQIVNDFQKGDIAEGYSVSREKKESFPLTVTSAQKNPTAFYLCASSMGIGEQFFGPGTRLTVL.

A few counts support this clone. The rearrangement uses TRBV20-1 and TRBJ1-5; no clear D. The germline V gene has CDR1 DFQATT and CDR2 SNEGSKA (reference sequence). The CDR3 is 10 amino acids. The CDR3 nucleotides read TGCAGGGGTGTTGATCAGCCCCAGCATTTT. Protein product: CRGVDQPQHF.

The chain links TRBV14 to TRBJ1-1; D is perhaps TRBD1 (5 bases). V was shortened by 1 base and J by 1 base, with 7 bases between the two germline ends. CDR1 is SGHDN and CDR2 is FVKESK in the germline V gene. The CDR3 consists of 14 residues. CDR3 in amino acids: CASSQGQWNTEAFF. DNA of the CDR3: TGTGCCAGCAGCCAAGGACAGTGGAACACTGAAGCTTTCTTT.

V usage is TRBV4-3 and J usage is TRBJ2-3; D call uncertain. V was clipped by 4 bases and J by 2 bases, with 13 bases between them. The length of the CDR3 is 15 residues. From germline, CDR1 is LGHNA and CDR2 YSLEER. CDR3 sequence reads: CASSPVGSPTDTQYF. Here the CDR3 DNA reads TGCGCCAGCAGCCCTGTAGGCAGCCCCACAGATACGCAGTATTTT.

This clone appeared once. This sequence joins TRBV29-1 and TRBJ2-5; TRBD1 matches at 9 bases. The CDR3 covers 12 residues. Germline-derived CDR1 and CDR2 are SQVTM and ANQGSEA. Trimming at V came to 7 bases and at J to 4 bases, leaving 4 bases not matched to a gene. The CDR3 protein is CSALGQGETQYF. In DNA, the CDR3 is TGCAGCGCACTGGGACAGGGAGAGACCCAGTACTTC.

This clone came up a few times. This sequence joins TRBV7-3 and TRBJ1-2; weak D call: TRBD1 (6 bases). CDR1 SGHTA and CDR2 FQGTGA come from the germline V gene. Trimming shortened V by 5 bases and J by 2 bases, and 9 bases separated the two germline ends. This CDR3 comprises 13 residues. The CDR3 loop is CASSPDRNYGYTF. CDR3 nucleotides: TGTGCCAGCAGCCCGGACAGAAACTATGGCTACACCTTC.

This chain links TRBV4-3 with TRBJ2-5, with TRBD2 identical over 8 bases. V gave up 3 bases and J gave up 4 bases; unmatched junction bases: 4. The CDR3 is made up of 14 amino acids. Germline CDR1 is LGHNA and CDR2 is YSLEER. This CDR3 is CASSQGLGGETQYF. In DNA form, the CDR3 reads TGCGCCAGCAGCCAGGGACTAGGTGGAGAGACCCAGTACTTC.

The chain's CDR3 is CASSPGLAGTSYNEQFF. CDR3 bases: TGTGCCAGCAGCCCGGGACTAGCGGGGACTTCCTACAATGAGCAGTTCTTC. The chain has TRBV7-8 and TRBJ2-1; TRBD2 matches 13 bases. Germline V gives CDR1 SGHVS, CDR2 FQNEAQ. The CDR3 is 17 residues long. Trimming cost V 5 bases and J 1 base; bases outside gene matches: 5.

The CDR3 DNA follows: TGTGCCAGCAGCTTAGGCCCGGATCAGCCCCAGCATTTT. Its translation is CASSLGPDQPQHF. The chain has TRBV7-2 and TRBJ1-5; D gene uncertain. V lost 1 base, J lost 5 bases, and 6 bases lay in between. CDR3 length: 13 amino acids. Germline V lookup: CDR1 SGHTA, CDR2 FQGNSA.

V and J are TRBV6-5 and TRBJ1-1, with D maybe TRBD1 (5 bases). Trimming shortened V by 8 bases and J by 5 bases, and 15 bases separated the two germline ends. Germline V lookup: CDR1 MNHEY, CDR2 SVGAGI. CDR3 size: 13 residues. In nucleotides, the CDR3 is TGTGCCAGCGCCCCGGGGGGGAGAACTGAAGCTTTCTTT. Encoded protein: CASAPGGRTEAFF.

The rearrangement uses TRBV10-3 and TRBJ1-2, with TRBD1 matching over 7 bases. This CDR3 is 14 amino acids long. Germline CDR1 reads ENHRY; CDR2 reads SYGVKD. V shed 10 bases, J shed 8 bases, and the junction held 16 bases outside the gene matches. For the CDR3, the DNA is TGTGCCAGCGCCATGGAACAGGGGATCGACGGCTACACCTTC. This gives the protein CASAMEQGIDGYTF.

CDR3 nucleotide sequence: TGTGCCAGCAGCTCCCGTGACGGAGTGTCCCATAACTATGGCTACACCTTC. This codes for CASSSRDGVSHNYGYTF. The chain has TRBV9 and TRBJ1-2; no clear D gene. Germline V lookup: CDR1 SGDLS, CDR2 YYNGEE. This CDR3 contains 17 residues. V was trimmed by 4 bases and J by 1 base, leaving 20 bases between them. Full variable domain (rest looked up from reference TRBV9 and TRBJ1-2): DSGVTQTPKHLITATGQRVTLRCSPRSGDLSVYWYQQSLDQGLQFLIQYYNGEERAKGNILERFSAQQFPDLHSELNLSSLELGDSALYFCASSSRDGVSHNYGYTFGSGTRLTVV.

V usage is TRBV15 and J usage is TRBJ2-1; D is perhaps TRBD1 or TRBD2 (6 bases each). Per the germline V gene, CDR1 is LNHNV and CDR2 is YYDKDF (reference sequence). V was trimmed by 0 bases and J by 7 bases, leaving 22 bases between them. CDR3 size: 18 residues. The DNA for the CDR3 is TGTGCCACCAGCAGAGATATTCTTTTAGGGGGGTCTCGGAATGAGCAGTTCTTC. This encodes CATSRDILLGGSRNEQFF.

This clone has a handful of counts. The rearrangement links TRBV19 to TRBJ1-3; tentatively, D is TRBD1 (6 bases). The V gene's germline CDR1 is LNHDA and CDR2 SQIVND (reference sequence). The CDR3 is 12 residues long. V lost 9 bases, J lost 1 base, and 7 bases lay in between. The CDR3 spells CASGQSGNTIYF. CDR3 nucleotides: TGTGCCAGCGGACAGTCTGGAAACACCATATATTTT.

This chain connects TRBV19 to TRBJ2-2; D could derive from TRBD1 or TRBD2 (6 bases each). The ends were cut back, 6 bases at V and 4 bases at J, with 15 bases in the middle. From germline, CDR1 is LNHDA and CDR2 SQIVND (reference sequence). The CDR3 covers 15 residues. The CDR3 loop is CASSPPGGGTGELFF. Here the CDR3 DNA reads TGTGCCAGTAGCCCCCCCGGGGGCGGCACCGGGGAGCTGTTTTTT. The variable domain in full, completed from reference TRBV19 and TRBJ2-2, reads DGGITQSPKYLFRKEGQNVTLSCEQNLNHDAMYWYRQDPGQGLRLIYYSQIVNDFQKGDIAEGYSVSREKKESFPLTVTSAQKNPTAFYLCASSPPGGGTGELFFGEGSRLTVL.

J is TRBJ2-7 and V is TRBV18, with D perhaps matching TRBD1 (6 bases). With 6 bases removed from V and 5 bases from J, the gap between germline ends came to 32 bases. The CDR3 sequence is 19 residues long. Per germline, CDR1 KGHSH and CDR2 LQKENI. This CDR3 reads CASSPRGLTKQGGSNEQYF. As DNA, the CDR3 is TGTGCCAGCTCGCCCCGTGGCCTAACTAAACAGGGCGGATCGAACGAGCAGTACTTC.

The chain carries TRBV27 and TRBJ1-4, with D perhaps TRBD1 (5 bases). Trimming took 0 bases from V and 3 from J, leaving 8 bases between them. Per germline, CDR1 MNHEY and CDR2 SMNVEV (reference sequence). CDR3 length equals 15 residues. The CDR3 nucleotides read TGTGCCAGCAGTTTATCAGGGGCTGCTAATGAAAAACTGTTTTTT. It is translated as CASSLSGAANEKLFF.

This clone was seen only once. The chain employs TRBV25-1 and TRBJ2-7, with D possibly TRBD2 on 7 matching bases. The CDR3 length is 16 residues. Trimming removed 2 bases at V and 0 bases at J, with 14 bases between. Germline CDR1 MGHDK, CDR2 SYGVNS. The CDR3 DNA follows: TGTGCCAGCAGTGAAAGCGGGACACGTGTCTCCTACGAGCAGTACTTC. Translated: CASSESGTRVSYEQYF.

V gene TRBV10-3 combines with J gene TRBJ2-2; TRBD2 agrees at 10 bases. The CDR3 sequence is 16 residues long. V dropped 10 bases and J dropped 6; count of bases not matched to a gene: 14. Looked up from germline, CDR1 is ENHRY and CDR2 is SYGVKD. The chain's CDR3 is CATSSKREGGAGELFF. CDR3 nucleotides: TGTGCCACCTCTTCTAAGCGGGAGGGAGGCGCCGGGGAGCTGTTTTTT.

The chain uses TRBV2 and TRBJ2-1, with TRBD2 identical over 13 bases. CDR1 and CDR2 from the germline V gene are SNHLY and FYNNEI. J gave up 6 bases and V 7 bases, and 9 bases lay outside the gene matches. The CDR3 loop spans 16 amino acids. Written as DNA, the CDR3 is TGTGCCAGCACTGACCTTACTAGCGGGGGGGCCAATGAGCAGTTCTTC. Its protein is CASTDLTSGGANEQFF.

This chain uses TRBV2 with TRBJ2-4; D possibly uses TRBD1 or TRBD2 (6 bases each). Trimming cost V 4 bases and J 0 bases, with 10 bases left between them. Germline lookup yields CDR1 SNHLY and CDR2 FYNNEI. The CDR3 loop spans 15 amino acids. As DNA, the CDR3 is TGTGCCAGCAGTGGGGGGGCGCTAGCCAAAAACATTCAGTACTTC. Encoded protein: CASSGGALAKNIQYF. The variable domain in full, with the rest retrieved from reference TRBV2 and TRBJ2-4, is EPEVTQTPSHQVTQMGQEVILRCVPISNHLYFYWYRQILGQKVEFLVSFYNNEISEKSEIFDDQFSVERPDGSNFTLKIRSTKLEDSAMYFCASSGGALAKNIQYFGAGTRLSVL.

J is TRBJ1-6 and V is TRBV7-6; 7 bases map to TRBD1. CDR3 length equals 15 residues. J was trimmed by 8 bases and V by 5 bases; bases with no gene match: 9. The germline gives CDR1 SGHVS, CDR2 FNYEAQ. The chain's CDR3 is CASSLWRQGDSPLHF. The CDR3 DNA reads TGTGCCAGCAGCCTGTGGCGACAGGGAGATTCACCCCTCCACTTT.

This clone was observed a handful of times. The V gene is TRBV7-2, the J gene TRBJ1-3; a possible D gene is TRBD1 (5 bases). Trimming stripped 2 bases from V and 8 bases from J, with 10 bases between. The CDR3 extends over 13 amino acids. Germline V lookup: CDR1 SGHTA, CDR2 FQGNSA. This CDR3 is CASSLKRGDTIYF. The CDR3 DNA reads TGTGCCAGCAGCTTAAAGAGAGGGGACACCATATATTTT. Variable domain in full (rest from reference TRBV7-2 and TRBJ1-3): GAGVSQSPSNKVTEKGKDVELRCDPISGHTALYWYRQSLGQGLEFLIYFQGNSAPDKSGLPSDRFSAERTGGSVSTLTIQRTQQEDSAVYLCASSLKRGDTIYFGEGSWLTVV.

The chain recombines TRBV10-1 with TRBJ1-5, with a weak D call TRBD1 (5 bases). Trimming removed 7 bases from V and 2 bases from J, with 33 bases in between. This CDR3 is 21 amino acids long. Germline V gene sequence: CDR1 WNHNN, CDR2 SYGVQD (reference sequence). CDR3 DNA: TGCGCCAGCATAGACAACCCCCAGGGACGCATAACCGCTGTGGGCAATCAGCCCCAGCATTTT. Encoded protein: CASIDNPQGRITAVGNQPQHF.

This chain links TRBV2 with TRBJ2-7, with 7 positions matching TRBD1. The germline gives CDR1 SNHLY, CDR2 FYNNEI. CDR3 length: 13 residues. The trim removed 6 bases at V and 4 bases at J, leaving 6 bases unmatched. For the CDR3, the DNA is TGTGCCAGCAGCAACGGGACAGTTTACGAGCAGTACTTC. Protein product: CASSNGTVYEQYF.